The source of this T cell receptor (beta chain) is a study of beta chain features in type 1 diabetes. Across the study: Researchers looked at roughly 100,000,000 sorted cells across all samples.

Based on CD45RO/CCR7/CD25/CD127/CD95/CD27, CD4+ regulatory, stem cell-like memory, naive and central memory cells were sorted. Germline loops: CDR1 MDHEN, CDR2 SYDVKM. With V trimmed by 5 bases and J by 6 bases, 6 bases remained unmatched. CDR3 length equals 15 residues. The authors reverse transcribed all of the isolated RNA, so sequencing captured expressed TCRB transcripts. Data came from immunoSEQ multiplex PCR; TCRdb stores just in-frame clones and leaves some out. The repertoire holds under 200,000 clones, with around 8% as singletons. Study outcomes and limitations: The study left unresolved whether HLA type influences TCRB rearrangement.

Regarding this clone: Its specificity is not known.

Material for sequencing was central memory CD4+ T cells from blood. The chain carries TRBV28 and TRBJ2-7, with 14 bases identical to TRBD2. The clonotype comes from a man aged 18 to 29 in good health. CDR3 in amino acids: CASSTAGTSGGEQYF. The CDR3 nucleotides read TGTGCCAGCAGTACCGCCGGGACTAGCGGGGGCGAGCAGTACTTC.